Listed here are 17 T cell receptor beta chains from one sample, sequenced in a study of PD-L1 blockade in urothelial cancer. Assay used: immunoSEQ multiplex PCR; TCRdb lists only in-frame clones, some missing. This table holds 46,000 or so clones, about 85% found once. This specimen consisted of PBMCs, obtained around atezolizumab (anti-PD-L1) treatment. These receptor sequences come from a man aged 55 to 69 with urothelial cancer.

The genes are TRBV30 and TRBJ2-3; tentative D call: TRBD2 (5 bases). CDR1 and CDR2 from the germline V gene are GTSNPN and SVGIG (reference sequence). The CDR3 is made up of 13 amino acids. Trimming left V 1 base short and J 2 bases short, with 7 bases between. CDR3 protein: CAWSEGVTDTQYF. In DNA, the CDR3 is TGTGCCTGGAGTGAGGGAGTCACAGATACGCAGTATTTT.

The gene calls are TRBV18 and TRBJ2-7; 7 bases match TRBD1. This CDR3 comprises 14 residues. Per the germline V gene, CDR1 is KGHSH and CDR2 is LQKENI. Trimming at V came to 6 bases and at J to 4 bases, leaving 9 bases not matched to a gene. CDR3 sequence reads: CASSSGQFFYEQYF. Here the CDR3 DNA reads TGTGCCAGCTCCTCGGGACAGTTTTTTTACGAGCAGTACTTC. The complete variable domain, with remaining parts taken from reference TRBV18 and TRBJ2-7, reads NAGVMQNPRHLVRRRGQEARLRCSPMKGHSHVYWYRQLPEEGLKFMVYLQKENIIDESGMPKERFSAEFPKEGPSILRIQQVVRGDSAAYFCASSSGQFFYEQYFGPGTRLTVT.

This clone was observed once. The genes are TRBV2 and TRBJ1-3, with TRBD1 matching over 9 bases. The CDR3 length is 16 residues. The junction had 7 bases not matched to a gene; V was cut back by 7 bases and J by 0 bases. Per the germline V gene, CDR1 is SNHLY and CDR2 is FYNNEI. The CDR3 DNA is TGTGCCAGCACCGGACAGGGGAGAGTCTCTGGAAACACCATATATTTT. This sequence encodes CASTGQGRVSGNTIYF.

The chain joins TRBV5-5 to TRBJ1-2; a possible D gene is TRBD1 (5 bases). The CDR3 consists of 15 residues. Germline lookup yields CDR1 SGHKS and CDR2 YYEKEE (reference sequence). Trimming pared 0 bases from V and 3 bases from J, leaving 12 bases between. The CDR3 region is CASSLGQQPDYGYTF. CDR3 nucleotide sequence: TGTGCCAGCAGCTTGGGACAGCAGCCCGACTATGGCTACACCTTC.

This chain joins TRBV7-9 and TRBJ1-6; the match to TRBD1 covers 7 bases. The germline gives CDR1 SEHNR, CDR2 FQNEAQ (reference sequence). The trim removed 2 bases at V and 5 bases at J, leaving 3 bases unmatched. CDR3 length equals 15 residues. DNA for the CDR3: TGTGCCAGCAGCTTACCGGGACAGAATAATTCACCCCTCCACTTT. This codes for CASSLPGQNNSPLHF. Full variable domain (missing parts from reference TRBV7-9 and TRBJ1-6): DTGVSQNPRHKITKRGQNVTFRCDPISEHNRLYWYRQTLGQGPEFLTYFQNEAQLEKSRLLSDRFSAERPKGSFSTLEIQRTEQGDSAMYLCASSLPGQNNSPLHFGNGTRLTVT.

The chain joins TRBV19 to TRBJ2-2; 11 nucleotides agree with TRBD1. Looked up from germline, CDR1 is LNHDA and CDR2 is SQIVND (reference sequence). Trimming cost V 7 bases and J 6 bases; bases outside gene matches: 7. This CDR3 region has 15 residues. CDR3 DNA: TGTGCCAGTACCCTACGGGGACAGGGGGCCGGGGAGCTGTTTTTT. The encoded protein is CASTLRGQGAGELFF.

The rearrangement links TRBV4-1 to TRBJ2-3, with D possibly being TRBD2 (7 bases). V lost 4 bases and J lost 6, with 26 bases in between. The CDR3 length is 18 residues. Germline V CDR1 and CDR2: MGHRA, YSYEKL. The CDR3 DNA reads TGCGCCAGCAGCCCGTTGCTACTGGGGGGGGGCGTAGTCGATACGCAGTATTTT. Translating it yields CASSPLLLGGGVVDTQYF.

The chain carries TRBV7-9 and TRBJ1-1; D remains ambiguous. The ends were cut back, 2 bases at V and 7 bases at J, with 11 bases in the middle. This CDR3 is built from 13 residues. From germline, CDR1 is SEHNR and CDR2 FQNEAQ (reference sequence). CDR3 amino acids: CASSLTSTGEAFF. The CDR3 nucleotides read TGTGCCAGCAGCTTAACCTCGACGGGTGAAGCTTTCTTT.

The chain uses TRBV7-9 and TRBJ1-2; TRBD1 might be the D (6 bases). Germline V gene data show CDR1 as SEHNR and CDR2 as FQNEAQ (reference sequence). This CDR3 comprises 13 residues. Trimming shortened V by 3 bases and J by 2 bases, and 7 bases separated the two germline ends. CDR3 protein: CASSFGQNYGYTF. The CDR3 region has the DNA TGTGCCAGCAGCTTCGGACAGAACTATGGCTACACCTTC.

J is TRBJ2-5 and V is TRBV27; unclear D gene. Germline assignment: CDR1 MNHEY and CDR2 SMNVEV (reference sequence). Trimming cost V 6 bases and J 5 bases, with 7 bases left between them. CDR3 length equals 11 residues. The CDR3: CASSSGETQYF. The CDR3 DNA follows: TGTGCCAGCAGCTCCGGGGAGACCCAGTACTTC.

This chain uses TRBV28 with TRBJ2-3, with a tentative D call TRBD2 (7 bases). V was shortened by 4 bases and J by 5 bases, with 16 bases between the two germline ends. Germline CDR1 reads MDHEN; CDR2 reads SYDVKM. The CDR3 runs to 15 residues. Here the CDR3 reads CASSSGGPLLDTQYF. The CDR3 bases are TGTGCCAGCAGTTCCGGGGGGCCCTTGCTAGATACGCAGTATTTT. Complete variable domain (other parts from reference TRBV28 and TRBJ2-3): DVKVTQSSRYLVKRTGEKVFLECVQDMDHENMFWYRQDPGLGLRLIYFSYDVKMKEKGDIPEGYSVSREKKERFSLILESASTNQTSMYLCASSSGGPLLDTQYFGPGTRLTVL.

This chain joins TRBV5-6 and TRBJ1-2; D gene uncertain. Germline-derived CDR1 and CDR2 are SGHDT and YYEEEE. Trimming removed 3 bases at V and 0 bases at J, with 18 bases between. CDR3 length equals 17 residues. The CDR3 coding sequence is TGTGCCAGCAGCTCGGATCAAAGGCGGGCATCTAACTATGGCTACACCTTC. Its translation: CASSSDQRRASNYGYTF.

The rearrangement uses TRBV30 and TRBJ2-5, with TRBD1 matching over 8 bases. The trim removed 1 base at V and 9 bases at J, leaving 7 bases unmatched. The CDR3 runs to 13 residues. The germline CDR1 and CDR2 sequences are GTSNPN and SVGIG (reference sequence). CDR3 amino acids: CAWSGTGLGAQYF. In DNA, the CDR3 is TGTGCCTGGAGTGGGACAGGGTTAGGGGCCCAGTACTTC.

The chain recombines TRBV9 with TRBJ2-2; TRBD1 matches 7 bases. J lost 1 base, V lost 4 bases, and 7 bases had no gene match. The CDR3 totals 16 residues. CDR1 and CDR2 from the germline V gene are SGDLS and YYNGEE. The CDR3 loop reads CASSPRGQMNTGELFF. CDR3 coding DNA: TGTGCCAGCAGCCCTCGGGGACAGATGAACACCGGGGAGCTGTTTTTT.

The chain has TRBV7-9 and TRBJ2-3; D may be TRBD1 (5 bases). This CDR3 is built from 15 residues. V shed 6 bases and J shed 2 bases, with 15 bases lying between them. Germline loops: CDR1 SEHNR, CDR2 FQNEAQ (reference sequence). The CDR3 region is CASRTQDTSTDTQYF. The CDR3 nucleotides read TGTGCCAGCAGAACCCAGGACACTTCCACAGATACGCAGTATTTT.

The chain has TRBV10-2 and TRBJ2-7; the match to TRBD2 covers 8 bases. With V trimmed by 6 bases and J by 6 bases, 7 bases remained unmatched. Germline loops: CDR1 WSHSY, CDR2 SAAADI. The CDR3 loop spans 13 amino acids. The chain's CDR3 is CASSNSGIGEQYF. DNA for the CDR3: TGCGCCAGCAGCAATAGCGGGATTGGCGAGCAGTACTTC.

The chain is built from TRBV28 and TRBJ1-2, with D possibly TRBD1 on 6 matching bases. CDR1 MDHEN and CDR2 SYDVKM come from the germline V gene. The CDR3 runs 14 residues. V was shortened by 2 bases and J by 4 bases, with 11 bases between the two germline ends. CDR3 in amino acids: CASSLRTAPYGYTF. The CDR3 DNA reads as TGTGCCAGCAGTTTACGGACAGCCCCCTATGGCTACACCTTC.